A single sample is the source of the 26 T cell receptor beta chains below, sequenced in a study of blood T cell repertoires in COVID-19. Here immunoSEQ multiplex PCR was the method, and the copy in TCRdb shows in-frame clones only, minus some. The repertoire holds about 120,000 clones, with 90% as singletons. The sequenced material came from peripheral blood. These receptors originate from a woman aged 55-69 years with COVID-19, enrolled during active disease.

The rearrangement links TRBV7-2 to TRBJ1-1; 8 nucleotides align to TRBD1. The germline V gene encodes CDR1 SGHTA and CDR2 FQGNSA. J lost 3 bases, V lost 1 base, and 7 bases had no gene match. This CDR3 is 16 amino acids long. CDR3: CASSLVRTGWDTEAFF. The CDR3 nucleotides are TGTGCCAGCAGCTTAGTTAGGACAGGGTGGGACACTGAAGCTTTCTTT.

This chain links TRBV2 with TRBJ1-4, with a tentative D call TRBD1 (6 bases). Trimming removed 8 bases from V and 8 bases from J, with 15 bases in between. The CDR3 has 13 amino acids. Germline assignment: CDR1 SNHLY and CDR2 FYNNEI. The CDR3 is CASETNRDEKLFF. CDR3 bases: TGTGCCAGCGAGACTAACAGGGACGAAAAACTGTTTTTT. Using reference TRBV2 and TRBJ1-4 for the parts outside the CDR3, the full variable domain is EPEVTQTPSHQVTQMGQEVILRCVPISNHLYFYWYRQILGQKVEFLVSFYNNEISEKSEIFDDQFSVERPDGSNFTLKIRSTKLEDSAMYFCASETNRDEKLFFGSGTQLSVL.

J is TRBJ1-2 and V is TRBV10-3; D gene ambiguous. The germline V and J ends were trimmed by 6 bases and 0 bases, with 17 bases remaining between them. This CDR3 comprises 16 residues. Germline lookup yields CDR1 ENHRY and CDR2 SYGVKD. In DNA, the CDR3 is TGTGCCATCAGAATGGAGGCCGTATCCGCTAACTATGGCTACACCTTC. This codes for CAIRMEAVSANYGYTF.

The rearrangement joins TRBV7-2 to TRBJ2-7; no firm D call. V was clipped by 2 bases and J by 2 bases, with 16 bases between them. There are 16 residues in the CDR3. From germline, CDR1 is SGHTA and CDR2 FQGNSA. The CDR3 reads CASSLFPTPSAYEQYF. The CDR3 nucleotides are TGTGCCAGCAGCTTATTTCCGACTCCCTCGGCCTACGAGCAGTACTTC.

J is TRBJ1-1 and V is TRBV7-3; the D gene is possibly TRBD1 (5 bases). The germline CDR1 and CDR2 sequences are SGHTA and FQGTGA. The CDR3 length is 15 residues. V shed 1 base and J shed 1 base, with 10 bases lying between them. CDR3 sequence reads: CASSLNAGSNTEAFF. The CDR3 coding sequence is TGTGCCAGCAGCTTAAATGCAGGGTCGAACACTGAAGCTTTCTTT. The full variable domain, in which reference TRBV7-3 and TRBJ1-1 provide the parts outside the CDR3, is GAGVSQTPSNKVTEKGKYVELRCDPISGHTALYWYRQSLGQGPEFLIYFQGTGAADDSGLPNDRFFAVRPEGSVSTLKIQRTERGDSAVYLCASSLNAGSNTEAFFGQGTRLTVV.

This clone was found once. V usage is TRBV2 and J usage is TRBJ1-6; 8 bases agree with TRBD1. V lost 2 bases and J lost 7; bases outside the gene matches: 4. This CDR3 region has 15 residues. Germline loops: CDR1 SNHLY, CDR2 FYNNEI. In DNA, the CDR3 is TGTGCCAGCAGTGAAAATCGACAGGGGAATTCACCCCTCCACTTT. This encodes CASSENRQGNSPLHF.

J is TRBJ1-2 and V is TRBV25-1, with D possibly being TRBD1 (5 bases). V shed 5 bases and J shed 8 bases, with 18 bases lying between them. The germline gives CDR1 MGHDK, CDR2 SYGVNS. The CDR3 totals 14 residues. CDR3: CASSTPAGNGGYTF. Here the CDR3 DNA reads TGTGCCAGCAGTACGCCGGCAGGGAACGGGGGCTACACCTTC.

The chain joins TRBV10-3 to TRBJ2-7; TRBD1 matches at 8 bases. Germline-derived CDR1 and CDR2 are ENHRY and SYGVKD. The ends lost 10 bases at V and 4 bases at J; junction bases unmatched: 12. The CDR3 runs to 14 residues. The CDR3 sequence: CATGLTGVSYEQYF. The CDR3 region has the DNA TGTGCCACCGGGCTGACAGGGGTATCGTACGAGCAGTACTTC.

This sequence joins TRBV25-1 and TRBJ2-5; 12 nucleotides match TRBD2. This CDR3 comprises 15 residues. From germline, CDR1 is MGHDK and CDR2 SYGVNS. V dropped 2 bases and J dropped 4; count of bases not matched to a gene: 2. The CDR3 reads CASSELAGGRETQYF. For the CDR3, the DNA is TGTGCCAGCAGTGAACTAGCGGGGGGGCGAGAGACCCAGTACTTC.

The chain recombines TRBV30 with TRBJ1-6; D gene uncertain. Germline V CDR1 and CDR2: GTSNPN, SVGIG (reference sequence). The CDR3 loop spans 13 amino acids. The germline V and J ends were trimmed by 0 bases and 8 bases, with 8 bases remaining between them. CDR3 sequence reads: CAWSVSRDSPLHF. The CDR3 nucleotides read TGTGCCTGGAGTGTAAGCCGAGATTCACCCCTCCACTTT.

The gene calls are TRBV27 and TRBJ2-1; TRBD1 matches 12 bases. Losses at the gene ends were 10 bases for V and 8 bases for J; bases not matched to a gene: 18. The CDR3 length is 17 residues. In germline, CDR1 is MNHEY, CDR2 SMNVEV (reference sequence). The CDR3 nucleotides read TGTGCCATCAGGCCCCCACCCGGGACAGGGGGCTGGCATGAGCAGTTCTTC. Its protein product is CAIRPPPGTGGWHEQFF.

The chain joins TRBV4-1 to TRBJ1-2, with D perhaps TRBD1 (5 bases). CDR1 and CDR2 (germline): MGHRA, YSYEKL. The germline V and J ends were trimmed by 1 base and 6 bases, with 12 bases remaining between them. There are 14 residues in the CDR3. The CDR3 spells CASSQVGRSHGYTF. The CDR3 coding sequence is TGCGCCAGCAGCCAAGTGGGGCGCAGCCATGGCTACACCTTC.

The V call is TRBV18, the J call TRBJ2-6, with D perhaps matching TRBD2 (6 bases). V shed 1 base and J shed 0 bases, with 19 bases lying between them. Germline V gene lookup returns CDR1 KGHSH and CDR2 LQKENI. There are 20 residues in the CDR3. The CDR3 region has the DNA TGTGCCAGCTCACCACAAGTCTATGGGACTGGAGACTCTGGGGCCAACGTCCTGACTTTC. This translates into CASSPQVYGTGDSGANVLTF.

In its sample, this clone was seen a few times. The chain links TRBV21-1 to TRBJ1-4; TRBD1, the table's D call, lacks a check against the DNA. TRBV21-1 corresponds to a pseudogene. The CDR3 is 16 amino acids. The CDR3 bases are TGTGCCAGCAGCAAAGAGGAGACAGTCATAAATGAAAAACTGTTTTTT. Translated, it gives CASSKEETVINEKLFF.

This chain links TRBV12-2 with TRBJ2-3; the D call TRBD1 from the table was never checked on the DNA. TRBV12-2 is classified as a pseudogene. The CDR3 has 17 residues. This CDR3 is CASRKLRTGQSTDTQYF. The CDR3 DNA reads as TGTGCAAGTCGCAAACTCCGGACAGGGCAGTCTACAGATACGCAGTATTTT.

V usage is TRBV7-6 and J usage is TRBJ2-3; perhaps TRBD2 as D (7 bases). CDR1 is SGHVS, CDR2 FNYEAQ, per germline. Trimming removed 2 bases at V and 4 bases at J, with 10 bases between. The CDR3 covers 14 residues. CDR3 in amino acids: CASSLKGGADTQYF. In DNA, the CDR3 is TGTGCCAGCAGCTTAAAGGGGGGGGCAGATACGCAGTATTTT.

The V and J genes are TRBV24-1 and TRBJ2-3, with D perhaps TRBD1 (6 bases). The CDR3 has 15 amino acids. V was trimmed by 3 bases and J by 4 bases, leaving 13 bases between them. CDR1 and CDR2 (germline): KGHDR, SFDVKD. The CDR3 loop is CATSDGQSGADTQYF. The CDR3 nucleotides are TGTGCCACCAGTGATGGACAGTCCGGGGCAGATACGCAGTATTTT.

The CDR3: CATGGGSGNTIYF. CDR3 bases: TGTGCCACTGGGGGAGGCTCTGGAAACACCATATATTTT. This chain uses TRBV28 with TRBJ1-3; perhaps TRBD1 as D (5 bases). Germline assignment: CDR1 MDHEN and CDR2 SYDVKM. Trimming pared 10 bases from V and 0 bases from J, leaving 10 bases between. This CDR3 has 13 amino acids.

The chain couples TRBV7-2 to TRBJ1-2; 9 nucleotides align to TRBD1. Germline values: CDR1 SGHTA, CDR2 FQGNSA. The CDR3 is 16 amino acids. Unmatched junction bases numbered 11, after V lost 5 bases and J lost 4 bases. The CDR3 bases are TGTGCCAGCAGCGGCCGGGACAGGGTGGAGGTCTATGGCTACACCTTC. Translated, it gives CASSGRDRVEVYGYTF.

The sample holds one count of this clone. The CDR3: CASSPRTGGDTEAFF. The CDR3 bases are TGTGCCAGCAGTCCAAGGACCGGAGGGGACACTGAAGCTTTCTTT. The chain uses TRBV3-1 (or the pseudogene TRBV3-2) and TRBJ1-1; possibly TRBD1 for D (5 bases). The CDR3 sequence is 15 residues long. Trimming shortened V by 6 bases and J by 3 bases, and 17 bases separated the two germline ends. Germline values: CDR1 LGHDT, CDR2 YNNKEL (reference sequence).

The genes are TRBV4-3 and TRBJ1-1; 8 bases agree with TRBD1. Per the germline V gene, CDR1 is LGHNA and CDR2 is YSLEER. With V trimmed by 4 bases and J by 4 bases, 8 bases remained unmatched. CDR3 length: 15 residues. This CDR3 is CASSRGQGGSTEAFF. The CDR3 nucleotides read TGCGCCAGCAGCCGCGGACAGGGTGGAAGCACTGAAGCTTTCTTT.

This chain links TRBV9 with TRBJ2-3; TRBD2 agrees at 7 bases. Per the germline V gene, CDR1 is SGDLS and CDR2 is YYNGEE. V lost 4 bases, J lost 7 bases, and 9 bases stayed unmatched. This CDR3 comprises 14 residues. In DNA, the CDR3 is TGTGCCAGCAGCCGCGCGGGGGTCGGAAATACGCAGTATTTT. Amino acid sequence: CASSRAGVGNTQYF.

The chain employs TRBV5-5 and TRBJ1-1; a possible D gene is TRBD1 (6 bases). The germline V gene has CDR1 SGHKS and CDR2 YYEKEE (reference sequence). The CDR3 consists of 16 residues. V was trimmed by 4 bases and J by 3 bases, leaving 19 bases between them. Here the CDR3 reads CASSPRSRGDYTEAFF. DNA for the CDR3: TGTGCCAGCAGCCCCAGAAGCAGGGGAGATTACACTGAAGCTTTCTTT.

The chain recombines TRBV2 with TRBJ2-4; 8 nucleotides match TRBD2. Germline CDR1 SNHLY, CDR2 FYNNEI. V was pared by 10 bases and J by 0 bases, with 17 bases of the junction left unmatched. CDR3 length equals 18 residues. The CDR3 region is CANSDPAGASLAKNIQYF. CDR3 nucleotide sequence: TGTGCCAACAGCGACCCAGCGGGGGCATCGCTAGCCAAAAACATTCAGTACTTC.

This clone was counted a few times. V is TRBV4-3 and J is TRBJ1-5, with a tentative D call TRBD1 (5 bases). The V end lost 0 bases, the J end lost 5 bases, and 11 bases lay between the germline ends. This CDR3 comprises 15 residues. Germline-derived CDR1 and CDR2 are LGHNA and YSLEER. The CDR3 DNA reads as TGCGCCAGCAGCCAAGACGGGGGTAGTGATCAGCCCCAGCATTTT. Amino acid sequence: CASSQDGGSDQPQHF.

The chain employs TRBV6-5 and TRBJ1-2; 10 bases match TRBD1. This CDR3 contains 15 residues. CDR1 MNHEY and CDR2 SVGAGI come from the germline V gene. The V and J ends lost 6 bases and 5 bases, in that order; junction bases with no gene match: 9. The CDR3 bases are TGTGCCAGCAGGAAACGACAGGGGGCAGTTTATGGCTACACCTTC. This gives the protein CASRKRQGAVYGYTF.